This T cell receptor (beta chain) originates from a study of shared T cell receptors in the human thymus. Data came from immunoSEQ multiplex PCR; TCRdb stores just in-frame clones and leaves some out. Among around 340,000 clones listed, more than 85% were seen once. The receptor comes from a human donor. The specimen was thymocytes.

The CDR3 here is CASSSGQGTNYGYTF. The CDR3 nucleotides are TGTGCCAGCAGCTCCGGACAGGGGACTAACTATGGCTACACCTTC. The V call is TRBV5-8, the J call TRBJ1-2; 9 nucleotides line up with TRBD1. Unmatched junction bases numbered 3, after V lost 3 bases and J lost 0 bases. The CDR3 runs 15 residues. Germline V lookup: CDR1 SGHTS, CDR2 YDEGEE.